These 3 T cell receptor beta chains share one sample of origin, sequenced in a study of T cell responses to AZD1222 COVID-19 vaccine. Data came from immunoSEQ multiplex PCR; TCRdb stores just in-frame clones and leaves some out. The sample holds about 70,000 clones, 85% seen once. The material sequenced was peripheral blood, taken on day 0 of AZD1222 vaccination. All receptors derive from an adult in good health.

CDR3 loop: CASSAAGTGGPEAFF. The CDR3 DNA reads as TGCGCCAGCAGCGCGGCCGGGACAGGGGGCCCTGAAGCTTTCTTT. The J gene is TRBJ1-1, the V gene TRBV5-1; TRBD1 aligns across 12 bases. The CDR3 has 15 residues. V lost 4 bases to trimming and J lost 6 bases; unmatched junction nucleotides: 7. Germline CDR1 and CDR2: SGHRS and YFSETQ.

The rearrangement uses TRBV19 and TRBJ1-4; 10 nucleotides agree with TRBD1. The germline V gene has CDR1 LNHDA and CDR2 SQIVND (reference sequence). The CDR3 is 14 residues long. Unmatched junction bases numbered 8, after V lost 6 bases and J lost 10 bases. As DNA, the CDR3 is TGTGCCAGTAGACGTACGGGACAGGGGACAAAACTGTTTTTT. Protein sequence: CASRRTGQGTKLFF.

This chain connects TRBV6-5 to TRBJ1-1, with D perhaps matching TRBD1 (5 bases). V dropped 6 bases and J dropped 5 bases, with 16 bases sitting between them. The germline CDR1 and CDR2 sequences are MNHEY and SVGAGI. The CDR3 totals 14 residues. CDR3 in amino acids: CASRQGGGKTEAFF. The CDR3 DNA reads as TGTGCCAGCAGGCAGGGTGGAGGGAAGACTGAAGCTTTCTTT.